One sample yielded the 15 T cell receptor beta chains listed below, sequenced in a study of beta chain features in type 1 diabetes. Expressed TCRB transcripts were sequenced because the isolated RNA had all been reverse transcribed beforehand. The table came from immunoSEQ multiplex PCR; TCRdb's copy has only in-frame clones and leaves some out. This table has about 370,000 clones, about 15% appearing once. Sequencing used naive CD4+ T cells from blood. Receptors were obtained from a woman between 18 and 29 years old in good health.

This clone has a handful of counts. The V gene is TRBV20-1, the J gene TRBJ2-7; no definite D call. Germline V gene sequence: CDR1 DFQATT, CDR2 SNEGSKA (reference sequence). The CDR3 has 10 amino acids. Trimming shortened V by 5 bases and J by 2 bases, and 4 bases separated the two germline ends. CDR3 sequence (DNA): TGCAGTGCTGCTACCTACGAGCAGTACTTC. Its protein is CSAATYEQYF.

This clone was recorded a few times. The chain links TRBV6-6 to TRBJ2-7; D unclear. Trimming stripped 4 bases from V and 3 bases from J, with 10 bases between. CDR1 MNHNY and CDR2 SVGAGI come from the germline V gene (reference sequence). CDR3 length: 13 amino acids. Here the CDR3 DNA reads TGTGCCAGCAGTTTACGCGATTTCTACGAGCAGTACTTC. It is translated as CASSLRDFYEQYF.

This clone has only a few counts. The chain recombines TRBV27 with TRBJ2-1; 8 bases align to TRBD2. From germline, CDR1 is MNHEY and CDR2 SMNVEV (reference sequence). After removal of 5 bases from V and 7 bases from J, the junction contained 10 bases not matched to a gene. This CDR3 contains 15 residues. The CDR3 region has the DNA TGTGCCAGCAGTCGAGCGGGAGCCGCGGTAAATGAGCAGTTCTTC. Translated, it gives CASSRAGAAVNEQFF.

The chain links TRBV6-6 to TRBJ1-5; possible D gene TRBD1, 6 bases. This CDR3 has 14 amino acids. V lost 4 bases and J lost 2, with 9 bases in between. The germline gives CDR1 MNHNY, CDR2 SVGAGI (reference sequence). CDR3 bases: TGTGCCAGCAGTTCCGGGACACGCAATCAGCCCCAGCATTTT. Encoded protein: CASSSGTRNQPQHF.

This clone was recorded a few times. This chain uses TRBV30 with TRBJ2-7; a possible D gene is TRBD2 (6 bases). The V and J ends lost 7 bases and 4 bases respectively, with 14 bases between them. Germline lookup yields CDR1 GTSNPN and CDR2 SVGIG (reference sequence). There are 12 residues in the CDR3. The CDR3 loop is CAFYNRGYEQYF. The CDR3, as DNA: TGTGCCTTCTACAACCGGGGGTACGAGCAGTACTTC.

This clone was seen only a few times. V gene TRBV29-1 combines with J gene TRBJ2-7; tentatively, D is TRBD2 (6 bases). CDR1 and CDR2 from the germline V gene are SQVTM and ANQGSEA. The V end was cut by 3 bases, the J end by 3 bases, with 15 bases between. The CDR3 loop spans 14 amino acids. CDR3 DNA sequence: TGCAGCGTTGACTCGGGAGTCGCCAACTACGAGCAGTACTTC. Amino acid sequence: CSVDSGVANYEQYF.

This clone was recorded a few times. The V gene is TRBV30, the J gene TRBJ2-7; possibly TRBD2 for D (5 bases). Trimming shortened V by 2 bases and J by 0 bases, and 11 bases separated the two germline ends. The germline gives CDR1 GTSNPN, CDR2 SVGIG (reference sequence). The CDR3 is made up of 14 amino acids. As DNA, the CDR3 is TGTGCCTGGAGTAATGGAGGCTTCTCCTACGAGCAGTACTTC. Translating gives CAWSNGGFSYEQYF.

This clone was recorded a few times. This sequence joins TRBV7-3 and TRBJ2-3; D gene unclear. The V gene's germline CDR1 is SGHTA and CDR2 FQGTGA. The CDR3 consists of 14 residues. With 8 bases removed from V and 0 bases from J, the gap between germline ends came to 12 bases. CDR3 DNA sequence: TGTGCCAGCGCCAGGCGTACTAGCACAGATACGCAGTATTTT. Translation: CASARRTSTDTQYF.

The table lists this clone with a few counts. The V call is TRBV30, the J call TRBJ2-7; 7 bases align to TRBD2. The germline gives CDR1 GTSNPN, CDR2 SVGIG (reference sequence). The CDR3 runs to 15 residues. V dropped 2 bases and J dropped 1; count of bases not matched to a gene: 8. CDR3 DNA: TGTGCCTGGAGTTCGGGAGGTAGCGGGTCCTACGAGCAGTACTTC. This gives the protein CAWSSGGSGSYEQYF. Supplemented by reference TRBV30 and TRBJ2-7, the full variable domain reads SQTIHQWPATLVQPVGSPLSLECTVEGTSNPNLYWYRQAAGRGLQLLFYSVGIGQISSEVPQNLSASRPQDRQFILSSKKLLLSDSGFYLCAWSSGGSGSYEQYFGPGTRLTVT.

There are a few counts of this clone. V gene TRBV23-1 combines with J gene TRBJ2-3; D possibly corresponds to TRBD1 (6 bases). TRBV23-1 is an open reading frame whose function is uncertain. Trimming took off 0 bases at V and 2 bases at J, with 12 bases between the two ends. There are 16 residues in the CDR3. DNA for the CDR3: TGCGCCAGCAGTCAATCTGTCAGGGGCCTCACAGATACGCAGTATTTT. Amino acids: CASSQSVRGLTDTQYF.

This clone showed up just a few times. The genes are TRBV7-8 and TRBJ2-5; D is perhaps TRBD1 (8 bases). The CDR3 runs 15 residues. The V end lost 5 bases, the J end lost 3 bases, and 16 bases lay between the germline ends. The germline V gene encodes CDR1 SGHVS and CDR2 FQNEAQ. The CDR3, as DNA: TGTGCCAGCAGCCAATGGACAGGGAGGGAAGAGACCCAGTACTTC. Protein: CASSQWTGREETQYF.

This clone occurred a few times. V is TRBV11-2 and J is TRBJ1-2, with D possibly TRBD1 on 5 matching bases. The CDR3 spans 12 residues. Germline loops: CDR1 SGHAT, CDR2 FQNNGV. The germline V and J ends were trimmed by 5 bases and 4 bases, with 8 bases remaining between them. CDR3 in DNA: TGTGCCAGCAGCAGGGGATCCTATGGCTACACCTTC. This encodes CASSRGSYGYTF. The complete variable domain, with remaining parts taken from reference TRBV11-2 and TRBJ1-2, reads EAGVAQSPRYKIIEKRQSVAFWCNPISGHATLYWYQQILGQGPKLLIQFQNNGVVDDSQLPKDRFSAERLKGVDSTLKIQPAKLEDSAVYLCASSRGSYGYTFGSGTRLTVV.

The chain has TRBV15 and TRBJ2-1, with D maybe TRBD1 (5 bases). Germline assignment: CDR1 LNHNV and CDR2 YYDKDF (reference sequence). V was shortened by 3 bases and J by 8 bases, with 11 bases between the two germline ends. The CDR3 runs to 13 residues. CDR3 nucleotides: TGTGCCACCAGCAGCGCTATCAGGGATGAGCAGTTCTTC. As protein: CATSSAIRDEQFF.

This clone was seen a few times. The gene calls are TRBV5-1 and TRBJ2-7; the D is unclear. Germline CDR1 SGHRS, CDR2 YFSETQ. V dropped 0 bases and J dropped 7 bases, with 8 bases sitting between them. The CDR3 runs 12 residues. The CDR3 region is CASSLARWEQYF. CDR3 in DNA: TGCGCCAGCAGCTTGGCCCGGTGGGAGCAGTACTTC.

The chain is built from TRBV4-1 and TRBJ2-3; a weak D match, TRBD2 (6 bases). Germline V gene data show CDR1 as MGHRA and CDR2 as YSYEKL. The CDR3 has 17 residues. Trimming removed 5 bases from V and 2 bases from J, with 20 bases in between. Here the CDR3 DNA reads TGCGCCAGCAGCAGCCCAGCTGGACTACCTTTCACAGATACGCAGTATTTT. Its protein product is CASSSPAGLPFTDTQYF.